This TCR beta chain appears in the sequencing data of a study of T-cell memory formation after mild COVID-19. From 5'RACE with constant-segment primers came TCR alpha and TCR beta cDNA libraries that carried sample barcodes and UMIs. One entry per CDR3 protein, called by TCRdb with MiXCR from the 5' RACE reads. Of 110,000 to 150,000 distinct CDR3 sequences in the sample, less than 25% are singletons; the top ten hold roughly 24%. Sequenced sample: PBMCs or a T cell subset sorted from them (not recorded which). This TCR was sampled from an adult woman who had mild COVID-19 (a few samples of this study predate the infection). Cell type and time point are not known.

CDR3 sequence reads: CARWDSLYGYTF. CDR3 DNA sequence: TGTGCCAGATGGGACAGCTTATATGGCTACACCTTC. V is TRBV7-9 and J is TRBJ1-2; 7 nucleotides agree with TRBD1. Trimming took 9 bases from V and 5 from J; bases not matched to a gene: 6. Per germline, CDR1 SEHNR and CDR2 FQNEAQ (reference sequence). This CDR3 region has 12 residues.